The 32 T cell receptor beta chains listed next were all sequenced from one sample in a study of T cells in localized non-small cell lung cancer. Clones were read by immunoSEQ multiplex PCR, and TCRdb kept only the in-frame ones, dropping some. The sample holds 30,000 or so clones, approximately 90% seen once. The specimen was peripheral blood, collected before any cancer treatment. These TCRs come from a female donor older than 55 with stage I lung adenocarcinoma.

The chain links TRBV5-1 to TRBJ2-1; D gene unclear. V was shortened by 0 bases and J by 3 bases, with 7 bases between the two germline ends. There are 14 residues in the CDR3. The germline gives CDR1 SGHRS, CDR2 YFSETQ. DNA of the CDR3: TGCGCCAGCAGCTTGGCCACTAACTACAATGAGCAGTTCTTC. Translation: CASSLATNYNEQFF.

V is TRBV11-3 and J is TRBJ2-1; tentative D call: TRBD1 (7 bases). Germline CDR1 reads SGHNT; CDR2 reads YENEEA. This CDR3 has 16 amino acids. V was trimmed by 5 bases and J by 0 bases, leaving 14 bases between them. The CDR3 bases are TGTGCCAGCAGCCCCGGGCAGGGGGGCTCCTACAATGAGCAGTTCTTC. Its protein product is CASSPGQGGSYNEQFF.

This clone was detected a few times. This sequence joins TRBV6-6 and TRBJ1-3, with D hard to call. Germline V gene lookup returns CDR1 MNHNY and CDR2 SVGAGI (reference sequence). The CDR3 has 12 residues. The ends were cut back, 8 bases at V and 8 bases at J, with 13 bases in the middle. The CDR3 sequence: CASRRGVDTIYF. CDR3 bases: TGTGCCAGCCGCCGGGGAGTTGACACCATATATTTT.

The chain couples TRBV15 to TRBJ1-2; weak D call: TRBD1 (6 bases). The CDR3 loop spans 12 amino acids. Germline CDR1 and CDR2: LNHNV and YYDKDF (reference sequence). Between the trimmed V and J ends, which lost 6 bases and 7 bases, there was a span of 12 bases. The CDR3 region has the DNA TGTGCCACCAGTATCGGACAGCTTGGCTACACCTTC. It yields the protein CATSIGQLGYTF.

The CDR3 DNA follows: TGTGCCAGCAGCCTTGGGCAGACCCAGTACTTC. Translating it yields CASSLGQTQYF. This chain joins TRBV11-2 and TRBJ2-5; unclear D gene. This CDR3 comprises 11 residues. Germline CDR1 reads SGHAT; CDR2 reads FQNNGV. Trimming stripped 5 bases from V and 6 bases from J, with 7 bases between.

The chain links TRBV10-2 to TRBJ1-1, with D possibly TRBD1 on 6 matching bases. The ends were cut back, 8 bases at V and 5 bases at J, with 12 bases in the middle. Germline assignment: CDR1 WSHSY and CDR2 SAAADI. This CDR3 comprises 12 residues. The CDR3 spells CASSRGRTEAFF. The CDR3 DNA sequence: TGCGCCAGCTCCAGGGGTCGTACTGAAGCTTTCTTT.

V is TRBV19 and J is TRBJ2-7, with no clear D. Deletions cut 6 bases from V and 4 bases from J, with 19 bases between. The CDR3 runs 15 residues. The V gene's germline CDR1 is LNHDA and CDR2 SQIVND (reference sequence). The CDR3 spells CASSLQSTLIYEQYF. The CDR3 nucleotides read TGTGCCAGTAGCCTGCAGTCCACCCTTATTTACGAGCAGTACTTC. The full variable domain, rest sourced from reference TRBV19 and TRBJ2-7, is DGGITQSPKYLFRKEGQNVTLSCEQNLNHDAMYWYRQDPGQGLRLIYYSQIVNDFQKGDIAEGYSVSREKKESFPLTVTSAQKNPTAFYLCASSLQSTLIYEQYFGPGTRLTVT.

The CDR3 spells CASSRFGGVMFGEVNTEAFF. DNA for the CDR3: TGCGCCAGCAGCCGGTTCGGCGGGGTCATGTTTGGTGAGGTGAACACTGAAGCTTTCTTT. This chain connects TRBV5-1 to TRBJ1-1; D remains ambiguous. Germline lookup yields CDR1 SGHRS and CDR2 YFSETQ. Trimming removed 4 bases from V and 0 bases from J, with 28 bases in between. The CDR3 is made up of 20 amino acids.

The rearrangement joins TRBV7-6 to TRBJ2-5; TRBD2 might be the D (5 bases). Germline CDR1 and CDR2: SGHVS and FNYEAQ. The V end lost 3 bases, the J end lost 5 bases, and 13 bases lay between the germline ends. The CDR3 runs to 14 residues. The CDR3 here is CASSFSDGGETQYF. The CDR3, as DNA: TGTGCCAGCAGCTTTTCGGACGGCGGGGAGACCCAGTACTTC. Looking up the rest from reference TRBV7-6 and TRBJ2-5 gives the full variable domain: GAGVSQSPRYKVTKRGQDVALRCDPISGHVSLYWYRQALGQGPEFLTYFNYEAQQDKSGLPNDRFSAERPEGSISTLTIQRTEQRDSAMYRCASSFSDGGETQYFGPGTRLLVL.

The V and J genes are TRBV5-4 and TRBJ2-2; D unclear. Germline values: CDR1 SGHNT, CDR2 YYREEE (reference sequence). This CDR3 region has 13 residues. Trimming cost V 2 bases and J 5 bases, with 7 bases left between them. The CDR3 nucleotides read TGTGCCAGCAGCTTCATGACGACCGGGGAGCTGTTTTTT. The encoded protein is CASSFMTTGELFF.

This rearrangement joins TRBV7-3 to TRBJ1-1; D is perhaps TRBD1 (6 bases). V lost 5 bases, J lost 2 bases, and 9 bases lay in between. In germline, CDR1 is SGHTA, CDR2 FQGTGA. This CDR3 region has 13 residues. The CDR3 nucleotides are TGTGCCAGCAGCATACAGGGAAACACTGAAGCTTTCTTT. Encoded protein: CASSIQGNTEAFF.

The gene calls are TRBV7-2 and TRBJ2-3; TRBD2 agrees at 12 bases. The CDR3 sequence is 17 residues long. V gave up 4 bases and J gave up 7 bases; unmatched junction bases: 12. Germline lookup yields CDR1 SGHTA and CDR2 FQGNSA. Here the CDR3 reads CASSSASLTSGGHTQYF. The DNA of the CDR3 is TGTGCCAGCAGCTCGGCCAGCCTGACTAGCGGGGGACATACGCAGTATTTT.

The chain recombines TRBV2 with TRBJ1-1; D remains ambiguous. The germline CDR1 and CDR2 sequences are SNHLY and FYNNEI. This CDR3 is 13 amino acids long. The V gene lost 5 bases and the J gene lost 4 bases, with 11 bases spanning the gap. CDR3 sequence (DNA): TGTGCCAGCAGTTTGTGGGATTTCACTGAAGCTTTCTTT. This encodes CASSLWDFTEAFF.

The rearrangement joins TRBV19 to TRBJ2-3, with 10 bases fitting TRBD2. CDR1 is LNHDA, CDR2 SQIVND, per germline (reference sequence). The length of the CDR3 is 14 residues. J gave up 6 bases and V 6 bases, and 6 bases lay outside the gene matches. Here the CDR3 DNA reads TGTGCCAGTAGAGCGGGAGGGCTAGGTGATACGCAGTATTTT. This codes for CASRAGGLGDTQYF.

This clone is a singleton in its sample. V gene TRBV9 combines with J gene TRBJ2-3; 7 bases are a match to TRBD2. CDR3 size: 15 residues. The germline V gene encodes CDR1 SGDLS and CDR2 YYNGEE. With V trimmed by 2 bases and J by 2 bases, 5 bases remained unmatched. This CDR3 reads CASSVGRGNTDTQYF. CDR3 bases: TGTGCCAGCAGCGTGGGGCGGGGGAACACAGATACGCAGTATTTT.

This clone was found a few times. The V call is TRBV9, the J call TRBJ2-3; 10 bases are a match to TRBD2. The germline V gene encodes CDR1 SGDLS and CDR2 YYNGEE. CDR3 length equals 14 residues. Germline trimming cut 6 bases from V and 4 bases from J; bases unmatched to any gene: 5. The DNA of the CDR3 is TGTGCCAGCACCAAGCGGGGGGGGTCAGATACGCAGTATTTT. Translating gives CASTKRGGSDTQYF.

A note on this clone: One junction end disagrees with the germline gene, perhaps due to a read error. This chain joins TRBV6-1 and TRBJ2-5, with D perhaps TRBD2 (6 bases). The germline V gene encodes CDR1 MNHNS and CDR2 SASEGT. The CDR3 totals 16 residues. This CDR3 reads CASSVGRSLGVEAQYF. CDR3 in DNA: TGTGCCAGCAGTGTAGGGAGGTCCCTTGGGGTAGAGGCCCAGTACTTC.

The chain joins TRBV7-2 to TRBJ2-1; TRBD2 matches at 7 bases. This CDR3 spans 15 amino acids. The germline V gene has CDR1 SGHTA and CDR2 FQGNSA. The trim removed 0 bases at V and 7 bases at J, leaving 6 bases unmatched. The CDR3, as DNA: TGTGCCAGCAGCTTAGCGCGGGGCGGGAGTAATGAGCAGTTCTTC. It is translated as CASSLARGGSNEQFF. Using reference TRBV7-2 and TRBJ2-1 for the parts outside the CDR3, the full variable domain is GAGVSQSPSNKVTEKGKDVELRCDPISGHTALYWYRQSLGQGLEFLIYFQGNSAPDKSGLPSDRFSAERTGGSVSTLTIQRTQQEDSAVYLCASSLARGGSNEQFFGPGTRLTVL.

J is TRBJ2-5 and V is TRBV15; possibly TRBD1 for D (5 bases). CDR1 LNHNV and CDR2 YYDKDF come from the germline V gene (reference sequence). This CDR3 spans 12 amino acids. V was trimmed by 7 bases and J by 5 bases, leaving 11 bases between them. CDR3 residues: CATKGRAETQYF. The CDR3 bases are TGTGCCACCAAGGGGCGCGCCGAGACCCAGTACTTC.

The chain recombines TRBV29-1 with TRBJ2-3; 9 bases are shared with TRBD2. The CDR3 loop spans 14 amino acids. Germline CDR1 SQVTM, CDR2 ANQGSEA. Trimming cost V 6 bases and J 8 bases; bases outside gene matches: 12. DNA of the CDR3: TGCAGCGTGAAACAAACCGGGACTAGCTTTACGCAGTATTTT. As protein: CSVKQTGTSFTQYF.

The table lists this clone with a few counts. The chain carries TRBV2 and TRBJ1-5; D perhaps matches TRBD1 (6 bases). The CDR3 loop spans 16 amino acids. V was cut by 3 bases and J by 6 bases, with 18 bases left in between. Germline CDR1 reads SNHLY; CDR2 reads FYNNEI. Here the CDR3 reads CASSDRTDVGSQPQHF. DNA for the CDR3: TGTGCCAGCAGTGACCGGACAGATGTAGGAAGTCAGCCCCAGCATTTT.

This clone was picked up a small number of times. This rearrangement joins TRBV5-4 to TRBJ2-7, with 10 bases aligning to TRBD2. In germline, CDR1 is SGHNT, CDR2 YYREEE (reference sequence). V lost 4 bases, J lost 6 bases, and 16 bases stayed unmatched. This CDR3 contains 17 residues. In DNA, the CDR3 is TGTGCCAGCAGCCCCGGGGCCGGGACTAGCGCGCTGTTCGAGCAGTACTTC. As protein: CASSPGAGTSALFEQYF.

The V and J genes are TRBV4-2 and TRBJ2-1, with 7 bases aligning to TRBD2. V trimming: 4 bases; J trimming: 4 bases; junction bases outside the gene matches: 13. This CDR3 is 17 amino acids long. Germline V gene sequence: CDR1 LGHNA, CDR2 YNFKEQ. In nucleotides, the CDR3 is TGTGCCAGCAGCCCCCGGGGGGTAGCTTCCTTGTACAATGAGCAGTTCTTC. Translation gives CASSPRGVASLYNEQFF.

This CDR3 is CSVDQGRNTEAFF. CDR3 nucleotides: TGCAGCGTTGATCAGGGGCGGAACACTGAAGCTTTCTTT. The V and J genes are TRBV29-1 and TRBJ1-1; weak D call: TRBD1 (6 bases). The length of the CDR3 is 13 residues. V shed 3 bases and J shed 1 base, with 9 bases lying between them. Germline V lookup: CDR1 SQVTM, CDR2 ANQGSEA.

V is TRBV11-3 and J is TRBJ2-1, with D hard to call. The CDR3 spans 13 residues. The germline V gene has CDR1 SGHNT and CDR2 YENEEA. Trimming cost V 0 bases and J 7 bases, with 7 bases left between them. The DNA for the CDR3 is TGTGCCAGCAGCTTAGATTCGACTAATGAGCAGTTCTTC. This codes for CASSLDSTNEQFF.

CDR3 sequence: CASSQYSNQPQHF. For the CDR3, the DNA is TGTGCCAGCAGCCAGTATAGCAATCAGCCCCAGCATTTT. The chain joins TRBV25-1 to TRBJ1-5, with D unresolved. V gave up 6 bases and J gave up 0 bases, with 6 bases separating them. Germline V gene lookup returns CDR1 MGHDK and CDR2 SYGVNS. The CDR3 consists of 13 residues.

The chain carries TRBV5-1 and TRBJ2-3; D gene unclear. V gave up 0 bases and J gave up 2 bases, with 10 bases separating them. Germline V gives CDR1 SGHRS, CDR2 YFSETQ. The CDR3 totals 15 residues. The CDR3 sequence is CASSLEALNTDTQYF. In nucleotides, the CDR3 is TGCGCCAGCAGCTTGGAGGCGCTAAACACAGATACGCAGTATTTT. Full variable domain (remainder filled in from reference TRBV5-1 and TRBJ2-3): KAGVTQTPRYLIKTRGQQVTLSCSPISGHRSVSWYQQTPGQGLQFLFEYFSETQRNKGNFPGRFSGRQFSNSRSEMNVSTLELGDSALYLCASSLEALNTDTQYFGPGTRLTVL.

V and J are TRBV30 and TRBJ2-7; 11 nucleotides match TRBD2. The CDR3 is made up of 13 amino acids. After removal of 3 bases from V and 3 bases from J, the junction contained 1 base not matched to a gene. Germline values: CDR1 GTSNPN, CDR2 SVGIG (reference sequence). In DNA form, the CDR3 reads TGTGCCTGGAGCGGACTAGCGGGCTACGAGCAGTACTTC. It yields the protein CAWSGLAGYEQYF.

The chain uses TRBV29-1 and TRBJ2-2, with 11 bases lining up with TRBD1. Germline V gene sequence: CDR1 SQVTM, CDR2 ANQGSEA. The CDR3 has 14 residues. With V trimmed by 7 bases and J by 5 bases, 6 bases remained unmatched. CDR3 protein: CSGGQGARTGELFF. Written as DNA, the CDR3 is TGCAGCGGCGGACAGGGGGCGCGAACCGGGGAGCTGTTTTTT.

The V gene is TRBV5-1, the J gene TRBJ2-1; D gene unclear. Trimming removed 8 bases from V and 0 bases from J, with 12 bases in between. CDR1 SGHRS and CDR2 YFSETQ come from the germline V gene. The CDR3 sequence is 14 residues long. CDR3 loop: CASRGVPSYNEQFF. In DNA form, the CDR3 reads TGCGCCAGTCGAGGAGTGCCCTCCTACAATGAGCAGTTCTTC.

The chain has TRBV5-8 and TRBJ2-5, with 9 bases fitting TRBD1. The end of the DNA is better explained by TRBJ2-7, so the J call may be wrong. The CDR3 loop spans 14 amino acids. CDR1 is SGHTS and CDR2 is YDEGEE in the germline V gene. The DNA for the CDR3 is TGTGCCAGCATAGGGACAGGGCTCTCCTACGAGCAGTACTTC. This gives the protein CASIGTGLSYEQYF.

The chain is built from TRBV5-8 and TRBJ1-6; no clear D gene. Trimming removed 5 bases at V and 5 bases at J, with 11 bases between. The germline gives CDR1 SGHTS, CDR2 YDEGEE. CDR3 length: 14 amino acids. The CDR3 loop reads CASSIPANNSPLHF. The CDR3 coding sequence is TGTGCCAGCAGTATCCCGGCGAATAATTCACCCCTCCACTTT.